This T cell receptor beta chain is drawn from a study of regulatory T cells in long-lasting Graves disease. Investigators prepared the TCR beta libraries by applying iRepertoire HTBI primers and Arm-PCR of CDR3 regions. TCRdb redid the calling of the multiplex PCR reads with MiXCR, one entry per CDR3 protein. The sample includes roughly 260,000 distinct CDR3 sequences, 15% to 20% of them seen just once. This sample's time point: newly diagnosed GD, antithyroid drugs for less than 3 months. PBMC RNA was the source of the TCR library. This clonotype was counted once. With a much larger clone just one base away, this may be a read error. Trimming left V 4 bases short and J 4 bases short, with 9 bases between. The CDR3 has 13 amino acids. CDR1 and CDR2 from the germline V gene are MNHEY and SMNVEV (reference sequence). This sample was also put to use in a study of T cells in Graves' hyperthyroidism and ophthalmopathy.

This sequence originates from a woman under 40 with Graves disease. The chain links TRBV27 to TRBJ2-3; D ambiguous. The sequenced sample was peripheral blood mononuclear cells (PBMCs), obtained at new diagnosis, from a patient treated with antithyroid drugs. The CDR3 DNA is TGTGCCAGCAGTTCTGATCCCCCAGATACGCAGTATTTT. Its protein is CASSSDPPDTQYF.